This TCR beta chain was profiled in a study of T cell responses to AZD1222 COVID-19 vaccine. Turning to the study itself: Second-dose groups at about 4 or about 12 weeks were pooled.

General study results and limits: Sampled repertoires all dated from after the peak T cell response. Spike was spanned by vaccine-associated CD4 TCRs, with dominance at 160-218 and 743-854.

V dropped 5 bases and J dropped 4; count of bases not matched to a gene: 2. The CDR3 loop spans 13 amino acids. The data were produced by immunoSEQ multiplex PCR, yet TCRdb's version contains in-frame clones alone and is incomplete. In the table there are around 140,000 clones, roughly 92% of which are singletons. About this clone: Its specificity is not known.

Here the sequenced sample was peripheral blood, taken on day 0 of AZD1222 vaccination. This receptor was identified in an adult in good health. The chain has TRBV12-3 or TRBV12-4 and TRBJ1-5; TRBD1 agrees at 7 bases. The CDR3 coding sequence is TGTGCCAGCAGTGGGACAGTGAATCAGCCCCAGCATTTT. Encoded protein: CASSGTVNQPQHF.